Following are 14 T cell receptor beta chains from one sample sequenced in a study of blood T cell repertoires in COVID-19. Libraries were prepared by immunoSEQ multiplex PCR; TCRdb keeps only in-frame clonotypes and omits some of them. This table holds some 140,000 clones, 60% to 85% found once. What was sequenced was peripheral blood. These TCRs come from a man at least 80 years old with acute or convalescent COVID-19.

This clone was observed a few times. CDR3 sequence: CASSPTSGWSGELFF. For the CDR3, the DNA is TGTGCCAGCAGCCCGACTAGCGGTTGGTCCGGGGAGCTGTTTTTT. V gene TRBV7-7 combines with J gene TRBJ2-2, with TRBD2 identical over 9 bases. The CDR3 covers 15 residues. Germline V lookup: CDR1 SSHAT, CDR2 FNYEAQ (reference sequence). Trimming cost V 5 bases and J 6 bases; bases outside gene matches: 7.

CDR3 in amino acids: CASSLQGGVNTIYF. In DNA form, the CDR3 reads TGTGCCAGCAGTTTACAGGGGGGAGTTAACACCATATATTTT. The chain employs TRBV27 and TRBJ1-3; TRBD1 agrees at 7 bases. V shed 2 bases, J shed 7 bases, and the junction held 5 bases outside the gene matches. This CDR3 spans 14 amino acids. The germline gives CDR1 MNHEY, CDR2 SMNVEV (reference sequence).

The chain has TRBV5-6 and TRBJ1-4; D ambiguous. The CDR3 totals 12 residues. From germline, CDR1 is SGHDT and CDR2 YYEEEE. Trimming took 0 bases from V and 8 from J, leaving 5 bases between them. DNA for the CDR3: TGTGCCAGCAGCTTGGCTTCGGAAAAACTGTTTTTT. Translation: CASSLASEKLFF.

This clone was detected only once. This chain joins TRBV5-8 and TRBJ2-2; the match to TRBD1 covers 8 bases. CDR1 SGHTS and CDR2 YDEGEE come from the germline V gene. The CDR3 totals 16 residues. The V gene end was trimmed by 3 bases and the J gene end by 4 bases; junction bases not matched to a gene: 8. As DNA, the CDR3 is TGTGCCAGCAGCTGGGGGACAGGACCAAGCACCGGGGAGCTGTTTTTT. Protein product: CASSWGTGPSTGELFF.

The V call is TRBV20-1, the J call TRBJ1-1; D perhaps matches TRBD1 (6 bases). With 3 bases removed from V and 0 bases from J, the gap between germline ends came to 11 bases. From germline, CDR1 is DFQATT and CDR2 SNEGSKA (reference sequence). This CDR3 contains 14 residues. The CDR3 spells CSASPGAVNTEAFF. In DNA, the CDR3 is TGCAGTGCTAGTCCAGGGGCTGTGAACACTGAAGCTTTCTTT.

The chain recombines TRBV11-2 with TRBJ2-7; a possible D gene is TRBD2 (6 bases). CDR3 size: 15 residues. Germline loops: CDR1 SGHAT, CDR2 FQNNGV. Deletions cut 1 base from V and 0 bases from J, with 10 bases between. CDR3 region: CASSLAGGPSYEQYV. DNA of the CDR3: TGTGCCAGCAGCTTAGCCGGGGGACCCTCCTACGAGCAGTACGTC.

The rearrangement links TRBV27 to TRBJ1-2; the match to TRBD1 covers 7 bases. Trimming cost V 5 bases and J 3 bases; bases outside gene matches: 12. The CDR3 is 16 amino acids. In germline, CDR1 is MNHEY, CDR2 SMNVEV (reference sequence). The CDR3 loop is CASSPRTGGAHYGYTF. CDR3 DNA sequence: TGTGCCAGCAGTCCACGGACAGGCGGGGCCCACTATGGCTACACCTTC.

As concerns this clone: A read error is possible here, since a much larger clone lies one base away. This chain connects TRBV7-3 to TRBJ2-2; 9 positions agree with TRBD1. Germline loops: CDR1 SGHTA, CDR2 FQGTGA. The CDR3 runs 15 residues. V was clipped by 5 bases and J by 2 bases; unmatched bases: 3. The CDR3 coding sequence is TGTGCCAGCAGCCGGGACAGGGCTAACACCGGGGAGCTGTTTTTT. Protein product: CASSRDRANTGELFF.

The chain uses TRBV7-2 and TRBJ2-3, with 7 bases that match TRBD1. Germline-derived CDR1 and CDR2 are SGHTA and FQGNSA. J was trimmed by 4 bases and V by 3 bases; bases with no gene match: 10. The CDR3 is made up of 16 amino acids. The CDR3 loop is CASSFMTGKGADTQYF. Here the CDR3 DNA reads TGTGCCAGCAGCTTTATGACAGGGAAGGGCGCAGATACGCAGTATTTT.

CDR3: CASSLVGSDRGSQPQHF. The CDR3 DNA reads as TGTGCCAGCAGCTTAGTTGGCAGTGACAGGGGGTCTCAGCCCCAGCATTTT. The genes are TRBV7-9 and TRBJ1-5; 9 bases line up with TRBD1. Trimming took 1 base from V and 6 from J; bases not matched to a gene: 10. Per the germline V gene, CDR1 is SEHNR and CDR2 is FQNEAQ (reference sequence). The CDR3 sequence is 17 residues long.

V and J are TRBV6-5 and TRBJ2-3, with D maybe TRBD2 (7 bases). Trimming shortened V by 4 bases and J by 2 bases, and 13 bases separated the two germline ends. CDR1 MNHEY and CDR2 SVGAGI come from the germline V gene. The CDR3 covers 15 residues. CDR3 protein: CASSSAGAFTDTQYF. The CDR3 coding sequence is TGTGCCAGCAGTTCGGCGGGGGCTTTCACAGATACGCAGTATTTT.

The rearrangement joins TRBV7-2 to TRBJ2-6; perhaps TRBD2 as D (5 bases). CDR3 length: 16 amino acids. V dropped 2 bases and J dropped 4 bases, with 12 bases sitting between them. The V gene's germline CDR1 is SGHTA and CDR2 FQGNSA. In nucleotides, the CDR3 is TGTGCCAGCAGCTTAATCGGAGGCTTGGGGGCCAACGTCCTGACTTTC. Protein: CASSLIGGLGANVLTF.

This rearrangement joins TRBV10-1 to TRBJ2-3; the match to TRBD2 covers 10 bases. Germline trimming cut 5 bases from V and 2 bases from J; bases unmatched to any gene: 4. Germline lookup yields CDR1 WNHNN and CDR2 SYGVQD (reference sequence). The CDR3 covers 15 residues. The CDR3 nucleotides read TGCGCCAGCAGTTTGACTAGCGGGTACACAGATACGCAGTATTTT. This gives the protein CASSLTSGYTDTQYF.

This rearrangement joins TRBV6-2 or TRBV6-3 to TRBJ2-7, with 9 nucleotides matching TRBD2. J was trimmed by 3 bases and V by 2 bases; bases with no gene match: 5. The CDR3 totals 15 residues. Germline CDR1 reads MNHEY; CDR2 reads SVGEGT. The CDR3 DNA sequence: TGTGCCAGCAGTTACCTAAGACTAGCGGTCTACGAGCAGTACTTC. It specifies CASSYLRLAVYEQYF.